This entry lists 17 T cell receptor beta chains sequenced from one sample in a study of siplizumab effects on memory and regulatory T cells. The protocol was immunoSEQ multiplex PCR, while the TCRdb copy is restricted to in-frame clones and leaves out a portion. The sample contains around 110,000 clones, around 94% of which appear only once. Sequenced material: non-Treg CD4+ T cells sorted from blood. The source is a human donor in good health.

CDR3 in amino acids: CAISERNLGSRITF. The CDR3 region has the DNA TGTGCCATCAGTGAGCGAAATTTGGGGTCCCGGATCACCTTC. V and J are TRBV10-3 and TRBJ1-2; D gene ambiguous. Germline lookup yields CDR1 ENHRY and CDR2 SYGVKD. Trimming removed 2 bases at V and 13 bases at J, with 20 bases between. The CDR3 contains 14 residues.

This chain joins TRBV18 and TRBJ1-4; unclear D gene. Between the trimmed V and J ends, which lost 2 bases and 4 bases, there was a span of 14 bases. The V gene's germline CDR1 is KGHSH and CDR2 LQKENI. The CDR3 is made up of 16 amino acids. The CDR3: CASSPSRVTGNEKLFF. The CDR3 DNA is TGTGCCAGCTCACCAAGTCGGGTCACCGGTAATGAAAAACTGTTTTTT.

V and J are TRBV10-3 and TRBJ2-5, with 7 bases aligning to TRBD2. The length of the CDR3 is 12 residues. CDR1 and CDR2 (germline): ENHRY, SYGVKD. After removal of 10 bases from V and 5 bases from J, the junction contained 7 bases not matched to a gene. CDR3 in amino acids: CATRREGETQYF. The CDR3 DNA is TGTGCCACCCGCAGGGAGGGCGAGACCCAGTACTTC.

J is TRBJ2-5 and V is TRBV7-9; D gene ambiguous. V lost 3 bases to trimming and J lost 4 bases, with 12 bases between them. Germline lookup yields CDR1 SEHNR and CDR2 FQNEAQ (reference sequence). The CDR3 is made up of 14 amino acids. The CDR3 loop is CASSFSRVRETQYF. The CDR3 bases are TGTGCCAGCAGCTTTAGTAGAGTTAGAGAGACCCAGTACTTC.

This sequence joins TRBV13 and TRBJ1-2; 7 bases align to TRBD1. The germline V gene encodes CDR1 PRHDT and CDR2 FYEKMQ (reference sequence). The CDR3 is 13 amino acids. J gave up 8 bases and V 5 bases, and 8 bases lay outside the gene matches. CDR3 protein: CASSGHPTGGYTF. The CDR3 coding sequence is TGTGCCAGCAGCGGACACCCGACAGGGGGCTACACCTTC.

The chain carries TRBV5-5 and TRBJ1-1; the D gene is possibly TRBD1 (6 bases). The CDR3 contains 15 residues. Germline CDR1 SGHKS, CDR2 YYEKEE (reference sequence). Trimming shortened V by 0 bases and J by 2 bases, and 11 bases separated the two germline ends. CDR3 nucleotides: TGTGCCAGCAGCTTGGGGAACAGGGATAACACTGAAGCTTTCTTT. Translating gives CASSLGNRDNTEAFF.

The gene calls are TRBV28 and TRBJ1-2; 7 positions match TRBD1. This CDR3 region has 14 residues. Germline trimming cut 5 bases from V and 4 bases from J; bases unmatched to any gene: 7. Germline V lookup: CDR1 MDHEN, CDR2 SYDVKM. The CDR3 sequence: CASSPPGQLYGYTF. Written as DNA, the CDR3 is TGTGCCAGCAGTCCCCCGGGACAGCTCTATGGCTACACCTTC.

V usage is TRBV7-9 and J usage is TRBJ1-2; D perhaps matches TRBD1 (5 bases). V was clipped by 5 bases and J by 3 bases, with 16 bases between them. Germline assignment: CDR1 SEHNR and CDR2 FQNEAQ (reference sequence). The CDR3 length is 15 residues. This CDR3 is CASSVGGTGDYGYTF. The CDR3 DNA is TGTGCCAGCAGCGTCGGGGGTACGGGGGACTATGGCTACACCTTC.

DNA for the CDR3: TGTGCCAGCAGTGTGGACTACCAAGAGACCCAGTACTTC. It specifies CASSVDYQETQYF. The J gene is TRBJ2-5, the V gene TRBV2; possible D gene TRBD2, 5 bases. This CDR3 spans 13 amino acids. CDR1 and CDR2 from the germline V gene are SNHLY and FYNNEI. The ends were cut back, 4 bases at V and 0 bases at J, with 6 bases in the middle.

The chain is built from TRBV5-1 and TRBJ1-1; 10 nucleotides align to TRBD1. The CDR3 sequence is 13 residues long. With V trimmed by 4 bases and J by 11 bases, 8 bases remained unmatched. Germline values: CDR1 SGHRS, CDR2 YFSETQ. CDR3 nucleotide sequence: TGCGCCAGCAGCAACGGGACAGGGGTCCATGCTTTCTTT. Translated: CASSNGTGVHAFF.

This sequence joins TRBV7-7 and TRBJ2-5; D tentatively reads TRBD1 or TRBD2 (5 bases each). V gave up 5 bases and J gave up 5 bases, with 12 bases separating them. The CDR3 runs 13 residues. Germline lookup yields CDR1 SSHAT and CDR2 FNYEAQ (reference sequence). In DNA form, the CDR3 reads TGTGCCAGCAGCCCCCCTTGGGGGGAGACCCAGTACTTC. It translates to CASSPPWGETQYF.

This rearrangement joins TRBV15 to TRBJ2-7, with unresolved D. Trimming cost V 3 bases and J 3 bases, with 15 bases left between them. This CDR3 contains 15 residues. Germline lookup yields CDR1 LNHNV and CDR2 YYDKDF (reference sequence). The CDR3 bases are TGTGCCACCAGCAGGGATCCAATGCCCGACTACGAGCAGTACTTC. It encodes CATSRDPMPDYEQYF.

The chain has TRBV11-1 and TRBJ2-7, with unresolved D. CDR1 SGHAT and CDR2 FQDESV come from the germline V gene (reference sequence). The CDR3 runs to 14 residues. V was shortened by 1 base and J by 6 bases, with 13 bases between the two germline ends. CDR3 sequence reads: CASSLDWQSGEQYF. In DNA, the CDR3 is TGTGCCAGCAGCTTAGATTGGCAGTCGGGCGAGCAGTACTTC. Combining the CDR3 with reference TRBV11-1 and TRBJ2-7 gives the whole variable domain EAEVAQSPRYKITEKSQAVAFWCDPISGHATLYWYRQILGQGPELLVQFQDESVVDDSQLPKDRFSAERLKGVDSTLKIQPAELGDSAMYLCASSLDWQSGEQYFGPGTRLTVT.

This chain links TRBV5-4 with TRBJ2-2; 8 nucleotides align to TRBD2. The ends lost 4 bases at V and 4 bases at J; junction bases unmatched: 12. The CDR3 is 17 residues long. Germline lookup yields CDR1 SGHNT and CDR2 YYREEE (reference sequence). CDR3 in DNA: TGTGCCAGCAGCCCCCGAGGTAGCGGGGTCGGCACCGGGGAGCTGTTTTTT. Translated: CASSPRGSGVGTGELFF.

About this clone itself: Lacking the conserved final phenylalanine or tryptophan, this CDR3 likely reflects a read error. The DNA is omitted, as the CDR3 cannot be located on it reliably, and the CDR3 follows TCRdb's listing. The CDR3 loop reads CASRTTGSTGI. The chain is built from TRBV28 and TRBJ2-7; the listed D gene, TRBD1, was not tested against the DNA. CDR1 is MDHEN, CDR2 SYDVKM, per germline. The CDR3 sequence runs 11 residues, both termini included.

The genes are TRBV9 and TRBJ2-5, with 8 bases fitting TRBD2. The CDR3 is made up of 16 amino acids. CDR1 and CDR2 (germline): SGDLS, YYNGEE. The trim removed 2 bases at V and 5 bases at J, leaving 11 bases unmatched. The CDR3 DNA sequence: TGTGCCAGCAGCGTCGGGTCAAGCGGGAGATTGGAGACCCAGTACTTC. Its translation is CASSVGSSGRLETQYF.

This chain uses TRBV9 with TRBJ1-2; D is perhaps TRBD1 (5 bases). CDR1 and CDR2 (germline): SGDLS, YYNGEE. The CDR3 covers 17 residues. V was shortened by 2 bases and J by 0 bases, with 17 bases between the two germline ends. The CDR3 sequence: CASSVFQGPAANYGYTF. The CDR3 DNA sequence: TGTGCCAGCAGCGTGTTTCAGGGCCCCGCAGCTAACTATGGCTACACCTTC.